These 27 T cell receptor beta chains share one sample of origin, sequenced in a study of blood T cells in healthy people across ages. Through a sample-barcoded 5' primer and a J-beta primer mix, a second PCR was run for roughly 6 to 12 cycles. Each CDR3 protein is one row after TCRdb ran MiXCR on the 5' RACE reads. The sample lists roughly 1,500,000 distinct CDR3 sequences, 30% to 40% occurring once. Sequencing input: blood. These receptors were taken from a woman in her 30s in good health.

The J gene is TRBJ2-1, the V gene TRBV4-1; D may correspond to TRBD1 or TRBD2 (5 bases each). The germline V gene has CDR1 MGHRA and CDR2 YSYEKL. The V end was cut by 2 bases, the J end by 12 bases, with 26 bases between. The CDR3 is 17 residues long. The CDR3 bases are TGCGCCAGCAGCCAATCTCGTCCGTCGGGGATGGGGCATGGGCAGTTCTTC. Its translation: CASSQSRPSGMGHGQFF.

This clonotype turned up a few times. The V gene is TRBV27, the J gene TRBJ2-7, with D perhaps matching TRBD2 (7 bases). The ends were cut back, 9 bases at V and 5 bases at J, with 20 bases in the middle. The length of the CDR3 is 14 residues. CDR1 and CDR2 (germline): MNHEY, SMNVEV (reference sequence). The CDR3 protein is CASHAARGAHEQYF. In DNA form, the CDR3 reads TGTGCCAGTCATGCTGCCCGGGGGGCACACGAGCAGTACTTC.

The V call is TRBV3-1, the J call TRBJ2-3, with D possibly being TRBD2 (6 bases). The CDR3 covers 14 residues. Trimming cost V 4 bases and J 5 bases, with 13 bases left between them. Looked up from germline, CDR1 is LGHDT and CDR2 is YNNKEL (reference sequence). The CDR3 DNA sequence: TGTGCCAGCAGCCGGACGGGGGTGGAAGATACGCAGTATTTT. The encoded protein is CASSRTGVEDTQYF.

V is TRBV21-1 and J is TRBJ2-5; the table calls TRBD1, which could not be checked here. TRBV21-1 represents a pseudogene. The CDR3 consists of 17 residues. The CDR3 loop is CASTTSQDRGTGETQYF. CDR3 DNA sequence: TGTGCCAGCACCACCTCCCAGGACAGGGGGACGGGGGAGACCCAGTACTTC.

This clonotype has only a few counts. This sequence joins TRBV20-1 and TRBJ1-5; 7 bases map to TRBD1. After removal of 3 bases from V and 0 bases from J, the junction contained 5 bases not matched to a gene. The CDR3 is 15 amino acids. Germline lookup yields CDR1 DFQATT and CDR2 SNEGSKA (reference sequence). Here the CDR3 DNA reads TGCAGTGCTAGCCGCGACAGGGTTAGCAATCAGCCCCAGCATTTT. Protein sequence: CSASRDRVSNQPQHF.

The chain recombines TRBV28 with TRBJ2-5, with TRBD1 matching 7 bases. CDR1 MDHEN and CDR2 SYDVKM come from the germline V gene. This CDR3 contains 14 residues. With V trimmed by 10 bases and J by 4 bases, 12 bases remained unmatched. The CDR3 here is CAILPDRERETQYF. DNA of the CDR3: TGTGCCATCCTTCCTGACAGGGAAAGAGAGACCCAGTACTTC. Complete variable domain (other parts from reference TRBV28 and TRBJ2-5): DVKVTQSSRYLVKRTGEKVFLECVQDMDHENMFWYRQDPGLGLRLIYFSYDVKMKEKGDIPEGYSVSREKKERFSLILESASTNQTSMYLCAILPDRERETQYFGPGTRLLVL.

In its sample, this clonotype was seen a few times. The rearrangement joins TRBV5-1 to TRBJ1-5, with 10 bases aligning to TRBD1. Germline assignment: CDR1 SGHRS and CDR2 YFSETQ. The CDR3 sequence is 15 residues long. Germline trimming cut 0 bases from V and 6 bases from J; bases unmatched to any gene: 3. The CDR3 sequence: CASSLEGQGVQPQHF. The CDR3 DNA sequence: TGCGCCAGCAGCTTGGAAGGACAGGGGGTTCAGCCCCAGCATTTT.

There are many counts of this clonotype. The CDR3 protein is CSADDRGGQETQYF. Written as DNA, the CDR3 is TGCAGTGCGGATGACAGGGGGGGGCAAGAGACCCAGTACTTC. The V gene is TRBV20-1, the J gene TRBJ2-5, with TRBD1 identical over 9 bases. Germline loops: CDR1 DFQATT, CDR2 SNEGSKA (reference sequence). The CDR3 has 14 amino acids. J gave up 2 bases and V 6 bases, and 7 bases lay outside the gene matches.

Concerning this clonotype: At one end the junction does not follow the germline gene, possibly because of a read error. The CDR3 sequence: CAGSYRDTADTQYF. CDR3 bases: TGTGCCGGCAGTTATCGGGACACAGCAGATACGCAGTATTTT. The rearrangement links TRBV12-3 or TRBV12-4 to TRBJ2-3, with D possibly TRBD1 on 6 matching bases. The CDR3 covers 14 residues.

A note on this clonotype: A much larger clone differs from this one at a single base, so this may be a read error. The rearrangement uses TRBV6-4 and TRBJ2-1; TRBD2 is a possible D gene (6 bases). V lost 2 bases and J lost 0, with 8 bases in between. Per germline, CDR1 MRHNA and CDR2 SNTAGT. The CDR3 sequence is 15 residues long. Here the CDR3 reads CASSDGTASYNEQFF. CDR3 DNA sequence: TGTGCCAGCAGTGACGGGACTGCCTCCTACAATGAGCAGTTCTTC.

V and J are TRBV5-1 and TRBJ2-3; 8 bases fit TRBD1. This CDR3 spans 15 amino acids. Germline lookup yields CDR1 SGHRS and CDR2 YFSETQ. V shed 2 bases and J 2 bases; nucleotides not matched to a gene: 4. The CDR3 spells CASSFDRGDTDTQYF. The DNA of the CDR3 is TGCGCCAGCAGCTTTGACAGGGGTGACACAGATACGCAGTATTTT.

The chain uses TRBV7-2 and TRBJ2-5, with a possible D match to TRBD2 (6 bases). Germline CDR1 reads SGHTA; CDR2 reads FQGNSA. The CDR3 extends over 16 amino acids. The ends were cut back, 5 bases at V and 6 bases at J, with 22 bases in the middle. DNA of the CDR3: TGTGCCAGCAGCGAACCGGGACTGCGGCAACGGAAGACCCAGTACTTC. It translates to CASSEPGLRQRKTQYF.

As concerns this clonotype: One junction end does not reproduce the germline sequence, and a read error may be involved. This chain uses TRBV6-5 with TRBJ2-1; possibly TRBD2 for D (7 bases). The germline CDR1 and CDR2 sequences are MNHEY and SVGAGI. This CDR3 comprises 13 residues. CDR3 residues: CVSRAGAYNEQFF. CDR3 sequence (DNA): TGTGTCAGCAGGGCGGGGGCTTACAATGAGCAGTTCTTC.

J is TRBJ2-4 and V is TRBV20-1; 10 nucleotides match TRBD2. In germline, CDR1 is DFQATT, CDR2 SNEGSKA (reference sequence). The CDR3 is 16 amino acids. The V gene end was trimmed by 8 bases and the J gene end by 2 bases; junction bases not matched to a gene: 12. CDR3: CSLLAGEHIPKNIQYF. CDR3 coding DNA: TGCAGTCTCCTAGCGGGGGAACATATCCCCAAAAACATTCAGTACTTC.

This clonotype was seen at least ten times. The chain couples TRBV10-3 to TRBJ2-5, with 9 nucleotides matching TRBD1. The CDR3 loop spans 14 amino acids. V was clipped by 6 bases and J by 2 bases; unmatched bases: 4. CDR1 is ENHRY and CDR2 is SYGVKD in the germline V gene. The CDR3 DNA is TGTGCCATCAGCGCTGACAGGGGGCAAGAGACCCAGTACTTC. Protein: CAISADRGQETQYF.

This clonotype was counted only a few times. The CDR3 DNA follows: TGTGCCAGCAGTGACAGGGAGAGCACTGAAGCTTTCTTT. Protein product: CASSDRESTEAFF. The J gene is TRBJ1-1, the V gene TRBV6-1; D is possibly TRBD1 (5 bases). Trimming shortened V by 3 bases and J by 4 bases, and 9 bases separated the two germline ends. This CDR3 contains 13 residues. The germline CDR1 and CDR2 sequences are MNHNS and SASEGT.

The rearrangement links TRBV4-1 to TRBJ2-7; tentatively, D is TRBD1 (5 bases). This CDR3 is 15 amino acids long. V lost 0 bases and J 3 bases, leaving 12 bases between the germline ends. Germline V gives CDR1 MGHRA, CDR2 YSYEKL. The CDR3 sequence is CASSQEIRDYYEQYF. The CDR3 DNA reads TGCGCCAGCAGCCAAGAGATCAGGGATTACTACGAGCAGTACTTC.

The gene calls are TRBV4-2 and TRBJ2-3; TRBD2 matches at 8 bases. The CDR3 spans 17 residues. From germline, CDR1 is LGHNA and CDR2 YNFKEQ. Germline trimming cut 3 bases from V and 4 bases from J; bases unmatched to any gene: 12. In nucleotides, the CDR3 is TGTGCCAGCAGCCAGTTCGGGGCGGGGGGCCCGGCAGATACGCAGTATTTT. This gives the protein CASSQFGAGGPADTQYF.

About this clonotype itself: Just one base apart from a much larger clone, this may be a read error. J is TRBJ2-5 and V is TRBV29-1, with 8 bases matching TRBD1. Germline V gene data show CDR1 as SQVTM and CDR2 as ANQGSEA. This CDR3 contains 14 residues. CDR3 bases: TGCAGCGTTGAAGCGGGGACAGGCCAAGAGGCCCAGTACTTC. Translated, it gives CSVEAGTGQEAQYF.

This clonotype showed up many times. This chain joins TRBV5-1 and TRBJ2-3; D perhaps matches TRBD2 (6 bases). Germline CDR1 is SGHRS and CDR2 is YFSETQ. The CDR3 totals 15 residues. Between the trimmed V and J ends, which lost 2 bases and 4 bases, there was a span of 14 bases. The CDR3 here is CASSFTVSGADTQYF. The CDR3 DNA is TGCGCCAGCAGCTTCACGGTCTCGGGGGCAGATACGCAGTATTTT.

This clonotype was observed a handful of times. V and J are TRBV20-1 and TRBJ2-5, with D possibly matching TRBD1 (6 bases). CDR3 length: 13 amino acids. V lost 6 bases, J lost 1 base, and 12 bases lay in between. CDR1 is DFQATT and CDR2 is SNEGSKA in the germline V gene (reference sequence). The CDR3 bases are TGCAGTGCCCAGGACAGACTCCAAGAGACCCAGTACTTC. It codes for CSAQDRLQETQYF.

The chain links TRBV7-9 to TRBJ2-1; the match to TRBD2 covers 7 bases. The CDR3 spans 18 residues. The ends lost 3 bases at V and 8 bases at J; junction bases unmatched: 19. Per germline, CDR1 SEHNR and CDR2 FQNEAQ (reference sequence). This chain's CDR3 is CASSLRLAENPYGDEQFF. CDR3 DNA: TGTGCCAGCAGCTTGAGGCTAGCGGAAAATCCATACGGGGATGAGCAGTTCTTC.

The CDR3 loop is CSVGGARTDTQYF. For the CDR3, the DNA is TGCAGCGTTGGAGGGGCGCGAACAGATACGCAGTATTTT. The J gene is TRBJ2-3, the V gene TRBV29-1; tentatively, D is TRBD1 or TRBD2 (5 bases each). Germline V lookup: CDR1 SQVTM, CDR2 ANQGSEA. V gave up 4 bases and J gave up 3 bases, with 11 bases separating them. The CDR3 length is 13 residues.

This clonotype was observed at least ten times. The genes are TRBV4-2 and TRBJ2-7; 7 bases map to TRBD1. Germline V lookup: CDR1 LGHNA, CDR2 YNFKEQ. The CDR3 spans 15 residues. With 4 bases clipped from V and 1 base from J, the junction kept 7 bases outside the gene matches. CDR3 nucleotides: TGTGCCAGCAGCCGCGGACAGGAGCCGTCCTACGAGCAGTACTTC. Residues: CASSRGQEPSYEQYF.

The V and J genes are TRBV12-3 or TRBV12-4 and TRBJ2-2; no clear D gene. V shed 6 bases and J shed 4 bases, with 15 bases lying between them. The CDR3 consists of 15 residues. CDR3 sequence reads: CASSLLVMGTGELFF. The DNA of the CDR3 is TGTGCCAGCAGCCTCCTAGTTATGGGCACCGGGGAGCTGTTTTTT.

This clonotype appeared a few times. The chain carries TRBV27 and TRBJ1-2, with D maybe TRBD1 (6 bases). This CDR3 is 15 amino acids long. Germline V gene data show CDR1 as MNHEY and CDR2 as SMNVEV (reference sequence). V was clipped by 0 bases and J by 6 bases, with 14 bases between them. CDR3 region: CASSLSSGGWNGYTF. CDR3 nucleotides: TGTGCCAGCAGTTTATCATCGGGGGGCTGGAATGGCTACACCTTC.

This rearrangement joins TRBV28 to TRBJ2-5, with D possibly TRBD2 on 6 matching bases. CDR1 is MDHEN and CDR2 is SYDVKM in the germline V gene. The germline V and J ends were trimmed by 1 base and 2 bases, with 14 bases remaining between them. CDR3 length: 16 residues. The CDR3 here is CASSLLDYSTQETQYF. The CDR3 DNA follows: TGTGCCAGCAGTTTATTGGACTACTCCACGCAAGAGACCCAGTACTTC.